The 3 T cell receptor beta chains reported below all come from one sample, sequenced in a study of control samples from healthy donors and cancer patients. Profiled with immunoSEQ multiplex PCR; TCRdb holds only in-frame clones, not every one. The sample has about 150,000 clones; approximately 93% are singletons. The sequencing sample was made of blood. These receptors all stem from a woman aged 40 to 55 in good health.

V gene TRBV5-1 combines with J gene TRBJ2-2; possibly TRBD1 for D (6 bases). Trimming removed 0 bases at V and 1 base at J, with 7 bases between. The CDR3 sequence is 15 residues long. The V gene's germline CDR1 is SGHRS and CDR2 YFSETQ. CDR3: CASSLGRGNTGELFF. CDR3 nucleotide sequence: TGCGCCAGCAGCTTGGGCAGGGGGAACACCGGGGAGCTGTTTTTT.

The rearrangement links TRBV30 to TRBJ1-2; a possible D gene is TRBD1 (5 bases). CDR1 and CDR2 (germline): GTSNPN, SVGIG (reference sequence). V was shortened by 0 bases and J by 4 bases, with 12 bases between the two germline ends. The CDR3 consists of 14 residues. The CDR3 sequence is CAWSVAGIAYGYTF. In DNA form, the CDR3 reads TGTGCCTGGAGTGTGGCAGGGATTGCCTATGGCTACACCTTC.

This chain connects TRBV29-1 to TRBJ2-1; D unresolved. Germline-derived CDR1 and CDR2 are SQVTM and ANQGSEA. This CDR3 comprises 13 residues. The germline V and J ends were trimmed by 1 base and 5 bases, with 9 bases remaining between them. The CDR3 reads CSVEVAQDNEQFF. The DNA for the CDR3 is TGCAGCGTTGAAGTTGCCCAAGACAATGAGCAGTTCTTC.